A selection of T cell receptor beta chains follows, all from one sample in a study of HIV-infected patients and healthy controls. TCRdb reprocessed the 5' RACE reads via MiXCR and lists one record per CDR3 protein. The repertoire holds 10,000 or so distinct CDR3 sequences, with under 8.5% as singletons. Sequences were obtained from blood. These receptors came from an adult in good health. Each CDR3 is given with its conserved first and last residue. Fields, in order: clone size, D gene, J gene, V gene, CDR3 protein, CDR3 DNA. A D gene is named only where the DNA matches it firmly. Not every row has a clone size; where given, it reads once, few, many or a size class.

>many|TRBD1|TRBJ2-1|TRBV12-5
CASGLVQGTVYNEQFF
TGTGCTAGTGGTTTGGTACAAGGGACAGTCTACAATGAGCAGTTCTTC
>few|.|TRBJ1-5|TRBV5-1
CASSSDGGPNQPQHF
TGCGCCAGCAGCTCGGACGGGGGGCCGAATCAGCCCCAGCATTTT
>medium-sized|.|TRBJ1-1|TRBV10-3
CAISATGTTEAFF
TGTGCCATCAGCGCTACAGGGACCACTGAAGCTTTCTTT
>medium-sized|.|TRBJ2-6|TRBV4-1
CASSQELTPSVLTF
TGCGCCAGCAGCCAAGAGTTGACACCATCCGTCCTGACTTTC
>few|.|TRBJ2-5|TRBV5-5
CASSGTDDSWSTQYF
TGTGCCAGCAGCGGGACTGACGACAGCTGGTCAACCCAGTACTTC
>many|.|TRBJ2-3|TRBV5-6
CASSLQQNTQYF
TGTGCCAGCAGCTTACAGCAAAATACGCAGTATTTT
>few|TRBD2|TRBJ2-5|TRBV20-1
CSARDIGGATETQYF
TGCAGTGCTAGAGATATCGGGGGGGCCACGGAGACCCAGTACTTC
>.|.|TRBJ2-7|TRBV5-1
CASKRTGYEQYF
TGCGCCAGCAAACGCACCGGCTACGAGCAGTACTTC
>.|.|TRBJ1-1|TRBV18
CASSPRQAMNTEAFF
TGTGCCAGCTCACCACGACAGGCGATGAACACTGAAGCTTTCTTT
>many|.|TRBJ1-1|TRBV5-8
CASSFPSHTEAFF
TGTGCCAGCAGCTTTCCATCTCACACTGAAGCTTTCTTT
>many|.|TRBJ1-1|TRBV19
CASRYYRNTEAFF
TGTGCCAGTAGGTATTACAGGAACACTGAAGCTTTCTTT
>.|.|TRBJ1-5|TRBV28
CASSLKAQPQHF
TGTGCCAGCAGTTTAAAGGCTCAGCCCCAGCATTTT
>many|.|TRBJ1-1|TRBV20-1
CSARDRGGSSIPEAFF
TGCAGTGCTAGAGATAGAGGGGGAAGTAGTATACCGGAAGCTTTCTTT
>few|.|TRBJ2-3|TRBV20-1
CSARETTKDTQYF
TGCAGTGCTAGAGAAACTACGAAGGATACGCAGTATTTT
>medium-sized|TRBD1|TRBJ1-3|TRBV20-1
CSARGTGGDPSGNTIYF
TGCAGTGCTAGAGGAACAGGGGGCGATCCCTCTGGAAACACCATATATTTT
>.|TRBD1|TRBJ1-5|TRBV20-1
CSAYGTGAARGPQHF
TGCAGTGCTTACGGGACAGGGGCCGCCCGGGGGCCCCAGCATTTT
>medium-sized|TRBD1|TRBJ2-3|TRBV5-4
CASSLEQGADTQYF
TGTGCCAGCAGCTTGGAACAGGGGGCAGATACGCAGTATTTT
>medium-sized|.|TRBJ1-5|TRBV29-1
CSVAATDSNQPQHF
TGCAGCGTTGCCGCTACAGATAGCAATCAGCCCCAGCATTTT
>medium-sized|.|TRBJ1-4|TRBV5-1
CASSFSTGTGSEKLFF
TGCGCCAGCAGCTTTTCCACAGGTACTGGGAGTGAAAAACTGTTTTTT
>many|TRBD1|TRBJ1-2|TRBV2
CASKGQVFPYGYTF
TGTGCCAGCAAAGGACAGGTTTTTCCTTATGGCTACACCTTC
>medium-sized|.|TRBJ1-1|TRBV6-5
CASTTRGETEAFF
TGTGCCAGCACCACGAGGGGGGAAACTGAAGCTTTCTTT
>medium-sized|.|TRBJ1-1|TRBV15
CATSEAVVTEAFF
TGTGCCACCAGCGAGGCGGTGGTCACTGAAGCTTTCTTT
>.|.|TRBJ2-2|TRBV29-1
CSGRLGKNTGELFF
TGCAGCGGCCGATTGGGGAAGAACACCGGGGAGCTGTTTTTT
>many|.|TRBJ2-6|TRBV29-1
CSVEKGRDMISGANVLTF
TGCAGCGTTGAAAAGGGGCGGGACATGATCTCTGGGGCCAACGTCCTGACTTTC
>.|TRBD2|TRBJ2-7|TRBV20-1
CSASPSGGPYEQYF
TGCAGTGCTAGCCCTAGCGGGGGGCCCTACGAGCAGTACTTC
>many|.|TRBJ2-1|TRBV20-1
CSAPFGRVSYNEQFF
TGCAGTGCCCCCTTTGGCAGGGTATCCTACAATGAGCAGTTCTTC
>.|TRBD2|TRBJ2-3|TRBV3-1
CASSQGVGSGGDTQYF
TGTGCCAGCAGCCAAGGCGTAGGGAGCGGGGGGGATACGCAGTATTTT
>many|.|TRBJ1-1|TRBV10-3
CAIRPQAANTEAFF
TGTGCCATCAGGCCACAGGCAGCGAACACTGAAGCTTTCTTT
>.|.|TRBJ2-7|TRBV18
CASSPGFSNEQYF
TGTGCCAGCTCACCGGGGTTCTCCAACGAGCAGTACTTC